The next 32 T cell receptor beta chains were all read from a single sample in a study of human T cells and chemical hapten exposure. Time point described: patch test 2, 6 weeks after DPC sensitization. Treatment given: therapeutic diphenylcyclopropenone sensitization with weekly scalp DPC. TCRdb independently ran MiXCR on the RACE reads; one entry per CDR3 protein. The data contain 65,000 to 100,000 distinct CDR3 sequences, 6% to 8.5% of them singletons. The sequences come from whole blood, collected in connection with sensitization to the hapten diphenylcyclopropenone (DPC). Every receptor here comes from a woman younger than 45 with alopecia areata. Some clones in this sample may be carry-over from other donors' samples.

This chain connects TRBV6-6 to TRBJ1-1; D remains ambiguous. V was clipped by 2 bases and J by 1 base, with 5 bases between them. The CDR3 has 13 amino acids. Germline CDR1 is MNHNY and CDR2 is SVGAGI (reference sequence). The CDR3 nucleotides are TGTGCCAGCAGTTACGGAGAGAACACTGAAGCTTTCTTT. It is translated as CASSYGENTEAFF.

This clonotype was counted only a few times. The chain combines TRBV20-1 with TRBJ1-6; D call uncertain. The CDR3 consists of 13 residues. Between the trimmed V and J ends, which lost 2 bases and 5 bases, there was a span of 7 bases. Germline CDR1 and CDR2: DFQATT and SNEGSKA (reference sequence). The CDR3 region has the DNA TGCAGTGCTAGACAGGCTGATAATTCACCCCTCCACTTT. It translates to CSARQADNSPLHF.

This clonotype was observed many times. V gene TRBV10-3 combines with J gene TRBJ2-3; unclear D gene. The V gene lost 6 bases and the J gene lost 3 bases, with 13 bases spanning the gap. Germline V gene data show CDR1 as ENHRY and CDR2 as SYGVKD. The CDR3 consists of 14 residues. The chain's CDR3 is CAISQVAETDTQYF. The CDR3, as DNA: TGTGCCATCAGCCAGGTGGCTGAGACAGATACGCAGTATTTT.

This clonotype was seen at least ten times. The chain uses TRBV6-6 and TRBJ1-6; the match to TRBD1 covers 7 bases. Losses at the gene ends were 6 bases for V and 9 bases for J; bases not matched to a gene: 11. Germline V gives CDR1 MNHNY, CDR2 SVGAGI (reference sequence). The length of the CDR3 is 15 residues. CDR3 in DNA: TGTGCCAGCAGCCCTGGACAGGCCGGGGGTTCACCCCTCCACTTT. Translating it yields CASSPGQAGGSPLHF.

The rearrangement links TRBV7-6 to TRBJ2-1; D is uncertain. The germline V gene has CDR1 SGHVS and CDR2 FNYEAQ. The CDR3 has 13 amino acids. The germline V and J ends were trimmed by 4 bases and 9 bases, with 13 bases remaining between them. This CDR3 reads CASSSILSSEQFF. DNA of the CDR3: TGTGCCAGCAGCTCCATATTATCTAGTGAGCAGTTCTTC.

This clonotype was observed a few times. The V gene is TRBV18, the J gene TRBJ1-3; a weak D match, TRBD1 (5 bases). The CDR3 contains 16 residues. Germline V gene sequence: CDR1 KGHSH, CDR2 LQKENI. With 3 bases removed from V and 0 bases from J, the gap between germline ends came to 12 bases. As DNA, the CDR3 is TGTGCCAGCTCACCCCTCGCGACAGCCTCTGGAAACACCATATATTTT. Protein: CASSPLATASGNTIYF.

This clonotype has at least ten counts. The chain has TRBV20-1 and TRBJ2-3, with D uncertain. Trimming removed 3 bases from V and 4 bases from J, with 14 bases in between. The CDR3 loop spans 14 amino acids. CDR1 DFQATT and CDR2 SNEGSKA come from the germline V gene (reference sequence). The CDR3, as DNA: TGCAGTGCTAGTCGGTCGGTCAGGTCAGATACGCAGTATTTT. Translated, it gives CSASRSVRSDTQYF.

Concerning this clonotype itself: At one end the junction does not follow the germline gene, possibly because of a read error. J is TRBJ1-1 and V is TRBV6-6; D is uncertain. The CDR3 has 13 amino acids. The germline V gene encodes CDR1 MNHNY and CDR2 SVGAGI (reference sequence). The CDR3 sequence: CASTIIATTNLTF. The CDR3 DNA is TGTGCCAGCACCATTATCGCGACCACGAACTTAACTTTT.

This clonotype was seen ten or more times. This chain connects TRBV10-3 to TRBJ2-7; D ambiguous. Germline CDR1 is ENHRY and CDR2 is SYGVKD. V dropped 3 bases and J dropped 2 bases, with 5 bases sitting between them. The CDR3 covers 12 residues. In DNA, the CDR3 is TGTGCCATCAGTGATTATCCCTACGAGCAGTACTTC. This sequence encodes CAISDYPYEQYF.

This clonotype was recorded at least ten times. The chain combines TRBV5-1 with TRBJ1-1; 8 bases fit TRBD1. This CDR3 has 17 amino acids. The V gene end was trimmed by 1 base and the J gene end by 2 bases; junction bases not matched to a gene: 10. The germline V gene encodes CDR1 SGHRS and CDR2 YFSETQ. In DNA, the CDR3 is TGCGCCAGCAGCTTGCAAACTGACAGGGGATTAAACACTGAAGCTTTCTTT. It encodes CASSLQTDRGLNTEAFF.

This clonotype occurred many times. The CDR3 DNA is TGCGCCAGCAGCTCCACGGACAGGGGATGGTCTGAAAAACTGTTTTTT. Encoded protein: CASSSTDRGWSEKLFF. The chain is built from TRBV5-1 and TRBJ1-4; 9 nucleotides line up with TRBD1. Trimming at V came to 3 bases and at J to 7 bases, leaving 10 bases not matched to a gene. The CDR3 sequence is 16 residues long. Germline V lookup: CDR1 SGHRS, CDR2 YFSETQ.

This rearrangement joins TRBV12-3 or TRBV12-4 to TRBJ2-1; D unclear. Trimming removed 2 bases from V and 5 bases from J, with 10 bases in between. The CDR3 covers 14 residues. CDR3 residues: CASSLTLRDNEQFF. The DNA for the CDR3 is TGTGCCAGCAGTTTAACGTTGCGAGACAATGAGCAGTTCTTC.

The chain is built from TRBV12-3 or TRBV12-4 and TRBJ2-2; 10 nucleotides agree with TRBD1. This CDR3 contains 14 residues. Germline trimming cut 4 bases from V and 6 bases from J; bases unmatched to any gene: 2. This CDR3 reads CASSSGTGAGELFF. Written as DNA, the CDR3 is TGTGCCAGCAGTTCCGGGACAGGGGCCGGGGAGCTGTTTTTT.

This clonotype was seen repeatedly, ten times or more. This rearrangement joins TRBV10-3 to TRBJ1-2, with a tentative D call TRBD1 (6 bases). V was shortened by 11 bases and J by 7 bases, with 20 bases between the two germline ends. Germline CDR1 ENHRY, CDR2 SYGVKD. This CDR3 contains 13 residues. As DNA, the CDR3 is TGTGCCTCCCGAGACAGGATTGGGTCTGGCTACACCTTC. Protein: CASRDRIGSGYTF.

This clonotype came up many times. The rearrangement joins TRBV6-5 to TRBJ2-3; 9 positions match TRBD1. There are 15 residues in the CDR3. The V gene end was trimmed by 6 bases and the J gene end by 3 bases; junction bases not matched to a gene: 7. The germline CDR1 and CDR2 sequences are MNHEY and SVGAGI. The CDR3 sequence: CASSRSGTGTDTQYF. CDR3 nucleotides: TGTGCCAGCAGCCGCTCCGGGACAGGGACAGATACGCAGTATTTT.

This clonotype was seen at least ten times. The chain is built from TRBV6-1 and TRBJ1-5; no clear D. Trimming took 2 bases from V and 1 from J, leaving 3 bases between them. The CDR3 spans 13 residues. Germline V gene lookup returns CDR1 MNHNS and CDR2 SASEGT. This chain's CDR3 is CASSESSNQPQHF. As DNA, the CDR3 is TGTGCCAGCAGTGAAAGCAGCAATCAGCCCCAGCATTTT.

This clonotype was observed many times. J is TRBJ2-7 and V is TRBV5-1; 10 bases map to TRBD1. The CDR3 sequence is 17 residues long. The V and J ends lost 3 bases and 2 bases, in that order; junction bases with no gene match: 11. Germline V gene sequence: CDR1 SGHRS, CDR2 YFSETQ. The CDR3 is CASSSGGRTGGPYEQYF. The DNA of the CDR3 is TGCGCCAGCAGCTCTGGGGGCAGGACAGGGGGTCCCTACGAGCAGTACTTC.

This clonotype was counted at least ten times. The chain couples TRBV5-1 to TRBJ1-1, with no clear D. V was pared by 0 bases and J by 8 bases, with 11 bases between. Germline CDR1 is SGHRS and CDR2 is YFSETQ. This CDR3 is 13 amino acids long. In DNA, the CDR3 is TGCGCCAGCAGCTTGGGGCCGGAGGTGGAAGCTTTCTTT. It is translated as CASSLGPEVEAFF.

This clonotype came up many times. V gene TRBV18 combines with J gene TRBJ2-4; D might be TRBD2 (6 bases). Germline V lookup: CDR1 KGHSH, CDR2 LQKENI. The germline V and J ends were trimmed by 4 bases and 1 base, with 17 bases remaining between them. The CDR3 is made up of 17 amino acids. The CDR3 loop reads CASSLVPGLGAKNIQYF. Here the CDR3 DNA reads TGTGCCAGCTCACTGGTCCCGGGACTGGGGGCCAAAAACATTCAGTACTTC.

The V and J genes are TRBV5-1 and TRBJ2-3, with D uncertain. The J call may be wrong; the DNA end is better matched by TRBJ1-5. Germline V lookup: CDR1 SGHRS, CDR2 YFSETQ. This CDR3 is built from 14 residues. CDR3 sequence (DNA): TGCGCCAGCAGCTTGGCTGGAGCAACAGATACGCAGCATTTT. Protein product: CASSLAGATDTQHF.

This clonotype has at least ten counts. This chain uses TRBV20-1 with TRBJ1-1; D is uncertain. The germline V and J ends were trimmed by 5 bases and 3 bases, with 7 bases remaining between them. This CDR3 region has 11 residues. The germline V gene encodes CDR1 DFQATT and CDR2 SNEGSKA (reference sequence). For the CDR3, the DNA is TGCAGTGCTGTGGAAGACACTGAAGCTTTCTTT. This translates into CSAVEDTEAFF.

This clonotype was recorded a few times. The chain couples TRBV5-4 to TRBJ1-1; D uncertain. CDR1 is SGHNT and CDR2 is YYREEE in the germline V gene (reference sequence). This CDR3 spans 14 amino acids. V was pared by 1 base and J by 4 bases, with 11 bases between. CDR3 bases: TGTGCCAGCAGCTTGACACAACGGATCACTGAAGCTTTCTTT. This sequence encodes CASSLTQRITEAFF.

This clonotype was counted at least ten times. This chain joins TRBV20-1 and TRBJ2-3; possibly TRBD1 for D (6 bases). Trimming removed 4 bases at V and 1 base at J, with 15 bases between. The CDR3 contains 15 residues. The germline gives CDR1 DFQATT, CDR2 SNEGSKA (reference sequence). The CDR3 DNA follows: TGCAGTGCTATAAAGGCAGGGGTAGGCACAGATACGCAGTATTTT. It codes for CSAIKAGVGTDTQYF.

This clonotype was found many times. The gene calls are TRBV10-3 and TRBJ2-3, with TRBD1 matching over 7 bases. The CDR3 sequence is 14 residues long. The trim removed 3 bases at V and 5 bases at J, leaving 5 bases unmatched. The germline V gene has CDR1 ENHRY and CDR2 SYGVKD. This CDR3 is CAISDPGQRDTQYF. In DNA form, the CDR3 reads TGTGCCATCAGTGATCCGGGACAGAGAGATACGCAGTATTTT.

This clonotype was observed a few times. The rearrangement joins TRBV4-1 to TRBJ2-5; no firm D call. V was cut by 3 bases and J by 3 bases, with 17 bases left in between. Germline CDR1 MGHRA, CDR2 YSYEKL. CDR3 length equals 16 residues. This CDR3 is CASSQAPYRVEETQYF. The CDR3 nucleotides are TGCGCCAGCAGCCAGGCACCTTATAGGGTTGAAGAGACCCAGTACTTC.

The chain has TRBV6-1 and TRBJ1-1; 7 bases match TRBD1. The CDR3 totals 15 residues. Germline V gene data show CDR1 as MNHNS and CDR2 as SASEGT. Germline trimming cut 8 bases from V and 3 bases from J; bases unmatched to any gene: 12. In nucleotides, the CDR3 is TGTGCCAGCTGTTCACAGGGGAGTTTATACACTGAAGCTTTCTTT. As protein: CASCSQGSLYTEAFF.

This clonotype was observed at least ten times. V and J are TRBV6-5 and TRBJ1-2; 9 nucleotides line up with TRBD1. CDR1 and CDR2 (germline): MNHEY, SVGAGI. The CDR3 loop spans 15 amino acids. V was pared by 2 bases and J by 4 bases, with 5 bases of the junction left unmatched. The CDR3 region is CASSYGEGQGYGYTF. The CDR3 coding sequence is TGTGCCAGCAGTTACGGCGAGGGACAGGGCTATGGCTACACCTTC.

This clonotype was observed many times. The chain has TRBV2 and TRBJ2-1; TRBD2 aligns across 10 bases. Germline V gene data show CDR1 as SNHLY and CDR2 as FYNNEI. The CDR3 consists of 17 residues. J was trimmed by 7 bases and V by 5 bases; bases with no gene match: 14. The CDR3 is CASSRNGWSGGGNEQFF. The DNA for the CDR3 is TGTGCCAGCAGTCGGAATGGATGGAGCGGGGGGGGGAATGAGCAGTTCTTC.

This clonotype has ten or more counts. This chain connects TRBV12-3 or TRBV12-4 to TRBJ1-6; D is uncertain. The CDR3 contains 11 residues. The V and J ends lost 6 bases and 6 bases respectively, with 3 bases between them. CDR3 protein: CASSRNSPLHF. CDR3 sequence (DNA): TGTGCCAGCAGCCGTAATTCACCCCTCCACTTT.

The chain has TRBV5-1 and TRBJ1-6; no reliable D call. CDR1 and CDR2 (germline): SGHRS, YFSETQ. The CDR3 has 15 amino acids. Trimming stripped 2 bases from V and 3 bases from J, with 9 bases between. DNA for the CDR3: TGCGCCAGCAGCTTCGGCAGGAACTATAATTCACCCCTCCACTTT. Protein sequence: CASSFGRNYNSPLHF.

The table lists this clonotype with many counts. The CDR3 DNA reads as TGCAGTGCTGGACAGGGGGCCACTGAAGCTTTCTTT. Translation: CSAGQGATEAFF. The chain is built from TRBV20-1 and TRBJ1-1, with 11 bases aligning to TRBD1. This CDR3 comprises 12 residues. V trimming: 5 bases; J trimming: 4 bases; junction bases outside the gene matches: 0. Germline CDR1 DFQATT, CDR2 SNEGSKA (reference sequence).

This clonotype occurred a few times. CDR3: CSARDGQYRGTEAFF. For the CDR3, the DNA is TGCAGTGCTAGAGATGGGCAATACAGGGGCACTGAAGCTTTCTTT. The rearrangement joins TRBV20-1 to TRBJ1-1, with TRBD1 matching 7 bases. Germline assignment: CDR1 DFQATT and CDR2 SNEGSKA (reference sequence). The CDR3 consists of 15 residues. After removal of 0 bases from V and 4 bases from J, the junction contained 8 bases not matched to a gene.